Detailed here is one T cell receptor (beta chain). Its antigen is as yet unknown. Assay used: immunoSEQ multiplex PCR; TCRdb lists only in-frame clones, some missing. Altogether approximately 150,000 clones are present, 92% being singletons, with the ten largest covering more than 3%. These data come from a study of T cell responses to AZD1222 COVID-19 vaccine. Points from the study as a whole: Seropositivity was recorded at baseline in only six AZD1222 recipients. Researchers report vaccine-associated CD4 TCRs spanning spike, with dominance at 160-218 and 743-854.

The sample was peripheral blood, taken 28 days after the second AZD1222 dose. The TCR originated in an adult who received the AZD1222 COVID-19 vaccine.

The CDR3 is CASSQMGSPLHF. The CDR3, as DNA: TGTGCCAGCAGCCAAATGGGTTCACCCCTCCACTTT. V is TRBV3-1 (or the pseudogene TRBV3-2) and J is TRBJ1-6; unclear D gene. Trimming took off 2 bases at V and 9 bases at J, with 5 bases between the two ends. Germline CDR1 reads LGHDT; CDR2 reads YNNKEL (reference sequence). CDR3 length: 12 amino acids.